The 23 T cell receptor beta chains reported below all come from one sample, sequenced in a study of cytomegalovirus exposure and HLA in healthy donors. The PCR used 60 Vbeta and 13 Jbeta primers. Data came from immunoSEQ multiplex PCR; TCRdb stores just in-frame clones and leaves some out. This sample has 150,000 to 200,000 clones; 62% occur once, and the top ten carry 2.5% to 3%. Sequencing was performed on PBMCs. The receptors derive from a man aged 40-50 years in good health and CMV-seronegative.

The J gene is TRBJ2-2, the V gene TRBV11-3; TRBD2 matches at 13 bases. This CDR3 is 15 amino acids long. Losses at the gene ends were 5 bases for V and 5 bases for J; bases not matched to a gene: 2. Germline CDR1 is SGHNT and CDR2 is YENEEA. CDR3 amino acids: CASSQGLAGTGELFF. The DNA for the CDR3 is TGTGCCAGCAGCCAGGGACTAGCGGGGACCGGGGAGCTGTTTTTT.

J is TRBJ1-2 and V is TRBV5-4; a possible D gene is TRBD1 (5 bases). There are 14 residues in the CDR3. Trimming removed 3 bases at V and 3 bases at J, with 12 bases between. Germline CDR1 is SGHNT and CDR2 is YYREEE (reference sequence). The DNA of the CDR3 is TGTGCCAGCAGCTGGGGGGAGGGGTACTATGGCTACACCTTC. It specifies CASSWGEGYYGYTF.

The rearrangement uses TRBV27 and TRBJ2-3, with D hard to call. The ends were cut back, 5 bases at V and 0 bases at J, with 6 bases in the middle. The CDR3 has 13 amino acids. The V gene's germline CDR1 is MNHEY and CDR2 SMNVEV (reference sequence). CDR3 loop: CASSLTSTDTQYF. CDR3 sequence (DNA): TGTGCCAGCAGTCTAACTAGCACAGATACGCAGTATTTT.

The chain has TRBV5-1 and TRBJ2-7; 9 bases are a match to TRBD1. CDR1 is SGHRS and CDR2 is YFSETQ in the germline V gene. This CDR3 is 15 amino acids long. V dropped 0 bases and J dropped 5; count of bases not matched to a gene: 6. CDR3 amino acids: CASSLETGGNNEQYF. CDR3 DNA: TGCGCCAGCAGCTTGGAGACAGGGGGTAATAACGAGCAGTACTTC.

This clone was seen a few times. The gene calls are TRBV15 and TRBJ2-1, with 9 nucleotides matching TRBD2. The junction had 9 bases not matched to a gene; V was cut back by 0 bases and J by 0 bases. The CDR3 is 19 residues long. Germline CDR1 LNHNV, CDR2 YYDKDF (reference sequence). Here the CDR3 reads CATSRELAGLGISYNEQFF. The CDR3 DNA reads as TGTGCCACCAGCAGAGAGCTAGCGGGGTTGGGTATCTCCTACAATGAGCAGTTCTTC.

Only one count was recorded for this clone. The chain links TRBV25-1 to TRBJ1-2; TRBD1 matches at 7 bases. Trimming at V came to 2 bases and at J to 6 bases, leaving 3 bases not matched to a gene. The CDR3 is 13 amino acids. Germline V gives CDR1 MGHDK, CDR2 SYGVNS. CDR3 sequence reads: CASSETRGNGYTF. DNA of the CDR3: TGTGCCAGCAGTGAAACCAGGGGGAATGGCTACACCTTC.

This clone appeared a few times. The J gene is TRBJ2-7, the V gene TRBV7-2, with 7 bases lining up with TRBD1. This CDR3 comprises 13 residues. Germline CDR1 reads SGHTA; CDR2 reads FQGNSA. V lost 5 bases to trimming and J lost 6 bases; unmatched junction nucleotides: 7. CDR3 loop: CASSPTTGREQYF. Written as DNA, the CDR3 is TGTGCCAGCAGCCCGACGACAGGGCGCGAGCAGTACTTC.

This clone was seen more than once but under ten times. Its ends do not fully match the called genes, so a read error is possible. This chain connects TRBV7-9 to TRBJ2-1; 7 positions match TRBD1. Per the germline V gene, CDR1 is SEHNR and CDR2 is FQNEAQ (reference sequence). The CDR3 is made up of 16 amino acids. The CDR3 region is CSSSSQGDVGYNEQFF. The DNA of the CDR3 is TGTTCCAGCAGCTCCCAGGGGGACGTAGGCTACAATGAGCAGTTCTTC. Based on the CDR3 plus reference TRBV7-9 and TRBJ2-1, the full variable domain is DTGVSQNPRHKITKRGQNVTFRCDPISEHNRLYWYRQTLGQGPEFLTYFQNEAQLEKSRLLSDRFSAERPKGSFSTLEIQRTEQGDSAMYLCSSSSQGDVGYNEQFFGPGTRLTVL.

J is TRBJ2-5 and V is TRBV7-9, with 7 bases lining up with TRBD2. The J call may be incorrect, as the DNA end agrees better with TRBJ2-7. CDR1 is SEHNR and CDR2 is FQNEAQ in the germline V gene (reference sequence). This CDR3 region has 14 residues. CDR3 sequence reads: CASSLRGGPYEQYF. CDR3 nucleotide sequence: TGTGCCAGCAGCTTAAGGGGAGGGCCGTACGAGCAGTACTTC.

This clone has a handful of counts. J is TRBJ2-1 and V is TRBV28, with TRBD2 matching 11 bases. Germline trimming cut 6 bases from V and 7 bases from J; bases unmatched to any gene: 8. This CDR3 comprises 15 residues. Germline-derived CDR1 and CDR2 are MDHEN and SYDVKM. This chain's CDR3 is CASSALAGGRNEQFF. CDR3 sequence (DNA): TGTGCCAGCAGCGCCCTAGCGGGGGGTCGGAATGAGCAGTTCTTC.

This clone was detected only a few times. The chain uses TRBV10-3 and TRBJ1-1, with D possibly TRBD1 on 6 matching bases. CDR3 length: 12 amino acids. The V gene lost 6 bases and the J gene lost 8 bases, with 13 bases spanning the gap. CDR1 is ENHRY, CDR2 SYGVKD, per germline. The CDR3 region is CAIRGGGPEAFF. CDR3 nucleotides: TGTGCCATCAGAGGTGGGGGCCCAGAAGCTTTCTTT.

The chain employs TRBV5-4 and TRBJ1-2; D is perhaps TRBD1 (5 bases). Trimming shortened V by 2 bases and J by 7 bases, and 9 bases separated the two germline ends. The CDR3 runs to 12 residues. Germline V gene sequence: CDR1 SGHNT, CDR2 YYREEE (reference sequence). DNA for the CDR3: TGTGCCAGCAGCTTCCAGGGCGCTGGCTACACCTTC. Amino acid sequence: CASSFQGAGYTF. The full variable domain, in which reference TRBV5-4 and TRBJ1-2 provide the parts outside the CDR3, is ETGVTQSPTHLIKTRGQQVTLRCSSQSGHNTVSWYQQALGQGPQFIFQYYREEENGRGNFPPRFSGLQFPNYSSELNVNALELDDSALYLCASSFQGAGYTFGSGTRLTVV.

The chain has TRBV29-1 and TRBJ1-2; 7 nucleotides match TRBD1. CDR3 size: 13 residues. V was pared by 3 bases and J by 6 bases, with 7 bases of the junction left unmatched. Germline V gene data show CDR1 as SQVTM and CDR2 as ANQGSEA. The CDR3 region is CSVDLRGIDGYTF. For the CDR3, the DNA is TGCAGCGTTGACCTCAGGGGGATCGATGGCTACACCTTC.

The chain uses TRBV6-1 and TRBJ1-5; TRBD1 is a possible D gene (5 bases). The CDR3 extends over 15 amino acids. V lost 8 bases and J lost 4, with 18 bases in between. Germline CDR1 reads MNHNS; CDR2 reads SASEGT. CDR3 in amino acids: CASGSEGVGNQPQHF. CDR3 sequence (DNA): TGTGCCAGCGGTTCAGAAGGGGTAGGGAATCAGCCCCAGCATTTT.

The chain links TRBV30 to TRBJ1-6, with D uncertain. V lost 5 bases and J lost 6, with 14 bases in between. The germline V gene encodes CDR1 GTSNPN and CDR2 SVGIG (reference sequence). This CDR3 has 14 residues. CDR3 DNA: TGTGCCTGGGGAACGGAGGGAGGTAATTCACCCCTCCACTTT. Translation: CAWGTEGGNSPLHF.

This clone came up once. J is TRBJ1-2 and V is TRBV28, with 7 bases that match TRBD1. This CDR3 has 13 amino acids. Trimming cost V 5 bases and J 7 bases; bases outside gene matches: 7. The germline gives CDR1 MDHEN, CDR2 SYDVKM. This chain's CDR3 is CASSKDRRLGYTF. The CDR3 bases are TGTGCCAGCAGTAAGGACAGGCGTCTTGGCTACACCTTC.

The V and J genes are TRBV5-1 and TRBJ2-1, with D perhaps matching TRBD1 (6 bases). Germline CDR1 SGHRS, CDR2 YFSETQ. There are 16 residues in the CDR3. V was cut by 6 bases and J by 0 bases, with 16 bases left in between. CDR3 in DNA: TGCGCCAGCAAAGGGACATCTCGGAGCTCCTACAATGAGCAGTTCTTC. Amino acid sequence: CASKGTSRSSYNEQFF.

This clone was seen only once. The J gene is TRBJ1-2, the V gene TRBV19, with 11 bases fitting TRBD1. CDR1 and CDR2 (germline): LNHDA, SQIVND (reference sequence). CDR3 length: 14 residues. Losses at the gene ends were 7 bases for V and 2 bases for J; bases not matched to a gene: 3. CDR3 coding DNA: TGTGCCAGTATGGGGACAGGGGGGAACTATGGCTACACCTTC. Its protein product is CASMGTGGNYGYTF.

This chain links TRBV20-1 with TRBJ2-1; possibly TRBD2 for D (6 bases). The CDR3 extends over 11 amino acids. Looked up from germline, CDR1 is DFQATT and CDR2 is SNEGSKA (reference sequence). The V end was cut by 3 bases, the J end by 11 bases, with 11 bases between. The CDR3, as DNA: TGCAGTGCTAGTGTGGGGGGTCAGCAGTTCTTC. This gives the protein CSASVGGQQFF.

CDR3 sequence (DNA): TGTGCTAGTGGTCAAGCGGGAGTCGGTAATGAGCAGTTCTTC. Encoded protein: CASGQAGVGNEQFF. The chain joins TRBV12-5 to TRBJ2-1; 8 bases line up with TRBD2. V trimming: 5 bases; J trimming: 7 bases; junction bases outside the gene matches: 7. CDR1 and CDR2 (germline): LGHNT, FRNRAP. The CDR3 is made up of 14 amino acids.

J is TRBJ2-7 and V is TRBV5-6, with a weak D call TRBD2 (6 bases). The germline V and J ends were trimmed by 3 bases and 2 bases, with 18 bases remaining between them. Germline CDR1 is SGHDT and CDR2 is YYEEEE. This CDR3 region has 16 residues. The CDR3 region has the DNA TGTGCCAGCAGCTACGGACGGGAGCCGTGGGCCTACGAGCAGTACTTC. Protein product: CASSYGREPWAYEQYF.

Notes on this clone: Germline is not matched at one junction end, which may reflect a read error. Other DNA sequences from this sample encode an identical CDR3 as well. V is TRBV4-3 and J is TRBJ1-1, with 10 bases that match TRBD1. CDR1 LGHNA and CDR2 YSLEER come from the germline V gene. The CDR3 has 15 amino acids. The CDR3 coding sequence is TGCGCCAGCAGCCCGGGACAGGGGAAGAACACTGAAGCCTTCTTT. Residues: CASSPGQGKNTEAFF.

This clone appeared a few times. V gene TRBV19 combines with J gene TRBJ2-4; TRBD1 might be the D (7 bases). The CDR3 runs to 16 residues. Germline V gives CDR1 LNHDA, CDR2 SQIVND (reference sequence). Between the trimmed V and J ends, which lost 6 bases and 1 base, there was a span of 16 bases. The CDR3 is CASSLRGAMAKNIQYF. The CDR3 coding sequence is TGTGCCAGTAGCCTCAGGGGGGCGATGGCCAAAAACATTCAGTACTTC.